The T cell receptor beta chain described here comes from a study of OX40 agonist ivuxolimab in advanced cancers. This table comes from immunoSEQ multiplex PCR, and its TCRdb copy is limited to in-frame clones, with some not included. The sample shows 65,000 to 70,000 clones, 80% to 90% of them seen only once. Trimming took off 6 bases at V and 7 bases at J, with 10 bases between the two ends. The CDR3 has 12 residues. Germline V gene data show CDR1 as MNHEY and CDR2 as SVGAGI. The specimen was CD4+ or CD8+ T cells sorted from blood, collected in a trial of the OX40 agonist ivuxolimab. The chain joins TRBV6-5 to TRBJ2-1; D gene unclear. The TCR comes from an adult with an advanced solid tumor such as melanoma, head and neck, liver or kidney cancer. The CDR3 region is CASRMGTNEQFF. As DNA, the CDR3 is TGTGCCAGCAGAATGGGAACGAATGAGCAGTTCTTC.